This TCR beta chain was obtained from a study of response to subunit inactivated influenza vaccine. CDR3 length equals 15 residues. Trimming shortened V by 6 bases and J by 0 bases, and 12 bases separated the two germline ends. CDR1 and CDR2 from the germline V gene are MNHEY and SMNVEV (reference sequence). TCRdb reprocessed the RT-PCR reads via MiXCR and lists one record per CDR3 protein. Altogether about half a million distinct CDR3 sequences are present, around 8% being singletons, with the ten largest covering over 10%. The chain carries TRBV27 and TRBJ2-1, with D possibly matching TRBD1 (6 bases). This clonotype was sampled from a man aged 50 to 69 who received an inactivated influenza vaccine. The source material was PBMCs from blood, sampled around 2 years after vaccination. CDR3 coding DNA: TGTGCCAGCAGGCACAACAGGGCCTCCTACAATGAGCAGTTCTTC. Its protein is CASRHNRASYNEQFF.